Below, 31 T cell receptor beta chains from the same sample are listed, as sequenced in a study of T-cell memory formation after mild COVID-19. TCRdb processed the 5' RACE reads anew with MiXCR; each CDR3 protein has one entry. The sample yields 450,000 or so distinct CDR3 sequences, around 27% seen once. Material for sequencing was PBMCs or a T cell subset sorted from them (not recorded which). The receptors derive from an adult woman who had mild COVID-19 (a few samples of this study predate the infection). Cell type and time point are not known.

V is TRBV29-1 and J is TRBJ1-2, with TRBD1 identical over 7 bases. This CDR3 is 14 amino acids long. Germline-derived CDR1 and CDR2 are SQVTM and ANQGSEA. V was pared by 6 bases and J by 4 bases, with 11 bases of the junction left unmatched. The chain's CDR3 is CSVTPGGGPYGYTF. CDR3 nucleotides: TGCAGCGTGACCCCGGGAGGGGGCCCCTATGGCTACACCTTC.

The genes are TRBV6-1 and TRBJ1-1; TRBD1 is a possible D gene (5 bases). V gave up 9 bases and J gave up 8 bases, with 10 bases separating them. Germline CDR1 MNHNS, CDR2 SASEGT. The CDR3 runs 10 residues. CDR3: CASGDSEAFF. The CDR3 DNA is TGTGCCAGTGGTGACAGCGAAGCTTTCTTT.

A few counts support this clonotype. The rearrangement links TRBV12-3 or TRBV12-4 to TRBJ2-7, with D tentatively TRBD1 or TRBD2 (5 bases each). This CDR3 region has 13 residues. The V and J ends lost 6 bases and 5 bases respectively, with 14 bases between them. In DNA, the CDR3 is TGTGCCAGCAGCCAGGGCGGGTCCAACGAGCAGTACTTC. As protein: CASSQGGSNEQYF.

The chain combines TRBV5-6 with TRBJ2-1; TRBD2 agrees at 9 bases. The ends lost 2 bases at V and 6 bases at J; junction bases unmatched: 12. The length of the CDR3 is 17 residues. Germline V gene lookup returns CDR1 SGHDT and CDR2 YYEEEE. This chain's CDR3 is CASSFGALAGVGNEQFF. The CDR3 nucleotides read TGTGCCAGCAGCTTTGGGGCCTTAGCGGGAGTAGGCAATGAGCAGTTCTTC.

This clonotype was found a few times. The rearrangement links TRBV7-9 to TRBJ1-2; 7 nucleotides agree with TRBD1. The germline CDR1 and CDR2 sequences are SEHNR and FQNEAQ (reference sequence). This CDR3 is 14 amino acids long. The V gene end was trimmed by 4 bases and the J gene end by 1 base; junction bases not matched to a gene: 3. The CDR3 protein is CASSSGTVNYGYTF. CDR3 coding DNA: TGTGCCAGCAGCTCAGGGACAGTTAACTATGGCTACACCTTC.

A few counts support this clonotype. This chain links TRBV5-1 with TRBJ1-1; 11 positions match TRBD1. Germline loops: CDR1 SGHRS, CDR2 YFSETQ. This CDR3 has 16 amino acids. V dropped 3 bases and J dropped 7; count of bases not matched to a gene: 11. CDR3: CASSSSARTGGVEAFF. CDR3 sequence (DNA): TGCGCCAGCAGCTCGTCTGCCCGGACAGGGGGCGTTGAAGCTTTCTTT.

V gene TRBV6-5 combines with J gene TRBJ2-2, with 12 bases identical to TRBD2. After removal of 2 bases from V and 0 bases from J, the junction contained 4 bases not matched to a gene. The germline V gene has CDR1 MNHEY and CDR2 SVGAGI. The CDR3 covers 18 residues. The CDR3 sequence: CASSYRTSGATNTGELFF. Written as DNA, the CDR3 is TGTGCCAGCAGTTACCGGACTAGCGGGGCAACGAACACCGGGGAGCTGTTTTTT.

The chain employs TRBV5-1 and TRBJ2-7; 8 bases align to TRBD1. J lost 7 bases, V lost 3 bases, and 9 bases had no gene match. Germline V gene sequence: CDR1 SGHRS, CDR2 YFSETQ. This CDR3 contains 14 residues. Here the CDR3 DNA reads TGCGCCAGCAGCTCCCGGACAGGGACAGAGGAGCAGTACTTC. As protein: CASSSRTGTEEQYF.

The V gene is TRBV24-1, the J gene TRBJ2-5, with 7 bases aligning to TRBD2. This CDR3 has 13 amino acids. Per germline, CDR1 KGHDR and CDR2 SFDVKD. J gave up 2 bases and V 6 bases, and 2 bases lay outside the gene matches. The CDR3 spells CATSSGIQETQYF. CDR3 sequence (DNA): TGTGCCACCAGTAGCGGGATACAAGAGACCCAGTACTTC.

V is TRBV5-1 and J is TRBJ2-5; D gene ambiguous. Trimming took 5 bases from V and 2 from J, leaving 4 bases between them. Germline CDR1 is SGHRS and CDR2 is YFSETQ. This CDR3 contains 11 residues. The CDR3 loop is CASREQETQYF. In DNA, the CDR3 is TGCGCCAGCAGGGAACAAGAGACCCAGTACTTC. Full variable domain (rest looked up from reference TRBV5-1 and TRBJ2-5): KAGVTQTPRYLIKTRGQQVTLSCSPISGHRSVSWYQQTPGQGLQFLFEYFSETQRNKGNFPGRFSGRQFSNSRSEMNVSTLELGDSALYLCASREQETQYFGPGTRLLVL.

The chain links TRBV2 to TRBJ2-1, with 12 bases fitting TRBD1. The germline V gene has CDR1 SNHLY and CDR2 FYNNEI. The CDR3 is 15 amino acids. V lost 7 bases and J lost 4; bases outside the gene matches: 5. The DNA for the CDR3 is TGTGCCAGCAAAGGGGACAGGGGGCAATACAATGAGCAGTTCTTC. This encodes CASKGDRGQYNEQFF.

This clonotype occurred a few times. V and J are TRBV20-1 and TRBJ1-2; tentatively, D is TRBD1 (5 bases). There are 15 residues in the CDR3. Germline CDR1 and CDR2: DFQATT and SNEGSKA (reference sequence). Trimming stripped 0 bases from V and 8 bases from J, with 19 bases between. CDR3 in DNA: TGCAGTGCTAGAGATGTACTTATCGGGGCAGGAGGCTACACCTTC. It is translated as CSARDVLIGAGGYTF.

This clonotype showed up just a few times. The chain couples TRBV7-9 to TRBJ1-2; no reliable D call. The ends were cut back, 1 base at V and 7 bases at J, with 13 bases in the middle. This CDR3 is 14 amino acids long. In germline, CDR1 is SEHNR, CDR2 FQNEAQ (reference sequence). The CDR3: CASSLEPRGAGYTF. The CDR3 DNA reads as TGTGCCAGCAGCTTAGAACCCCGAGGCGCTGGCTACACCTTC.

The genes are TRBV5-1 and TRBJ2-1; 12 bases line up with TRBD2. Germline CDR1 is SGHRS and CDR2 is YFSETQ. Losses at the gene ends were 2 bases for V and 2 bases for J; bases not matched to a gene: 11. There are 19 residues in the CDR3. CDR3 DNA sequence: TGCGCCAGCAGCTTTACTAGCGGGGGGCAAATAAGGCCCTACAATGAGCAGTTCTTC. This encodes CASSFTSGGQIRPYNEQFF.

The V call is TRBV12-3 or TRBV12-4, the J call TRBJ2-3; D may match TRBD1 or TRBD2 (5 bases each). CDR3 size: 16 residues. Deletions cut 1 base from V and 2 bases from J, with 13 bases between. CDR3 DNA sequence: TGTGCCAGCAGTTTAGTTGATGGGGGAGACACAGATACGCAGTATTTT. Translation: CASSLVDGGDTDTQYF.

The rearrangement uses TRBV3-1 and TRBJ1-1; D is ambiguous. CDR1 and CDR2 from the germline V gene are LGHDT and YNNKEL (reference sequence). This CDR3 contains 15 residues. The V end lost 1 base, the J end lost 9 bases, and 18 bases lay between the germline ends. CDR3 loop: CASSQGQLRLWKAFF. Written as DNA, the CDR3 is TGTGCCAGCAGCCAAGGCCAGCTTAGGCTGTGGAAAGCTTTCTTT.

CDR3 sequence reads: CASGDQGTGGMNTEAFF. CDR3 in DNA: TGTGCCAGTGGAGACCAGGGTACAGGGGGCATGAACACTGAAGCTTTCTTT. The chain links TRBV19 to TRBJ1-1; 9 bases are shared with TRBD1. V shed 8 bases and J 0 bases; nucleotides not matched to a gene: 13. In germline, CDR1 is LNHDA, CDR2 SQIVND (reference sequence). The CDR3 extends over 17 amino acids.

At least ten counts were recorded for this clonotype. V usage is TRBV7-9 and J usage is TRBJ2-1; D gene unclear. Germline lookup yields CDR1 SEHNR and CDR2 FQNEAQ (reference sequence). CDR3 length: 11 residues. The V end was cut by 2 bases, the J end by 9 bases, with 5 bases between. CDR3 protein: CASSLWGEQFF. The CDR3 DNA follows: TGTGCCAGCAGCTTATGGGGTGAGCAGTTCTTC.

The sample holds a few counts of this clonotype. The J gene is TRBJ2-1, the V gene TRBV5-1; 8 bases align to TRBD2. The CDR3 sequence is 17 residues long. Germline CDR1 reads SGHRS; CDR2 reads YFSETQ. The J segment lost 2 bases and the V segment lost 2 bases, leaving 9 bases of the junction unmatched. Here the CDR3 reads CASSFEGLASPYNEQFF. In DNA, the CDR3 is TGCGCCAGCAGCTTCGAAGGACTAGCATCCCCCTACAATGAGCAGTTCTTC.

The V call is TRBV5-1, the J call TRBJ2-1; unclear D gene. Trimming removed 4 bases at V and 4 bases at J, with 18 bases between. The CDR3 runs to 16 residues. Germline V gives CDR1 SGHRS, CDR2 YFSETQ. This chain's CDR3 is CASSPFGSYLYNEQFF. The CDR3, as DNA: TGCGCCAGCAGCCCATTCGGGTCCTATTTATACAATGAGCAGTTCTTC.

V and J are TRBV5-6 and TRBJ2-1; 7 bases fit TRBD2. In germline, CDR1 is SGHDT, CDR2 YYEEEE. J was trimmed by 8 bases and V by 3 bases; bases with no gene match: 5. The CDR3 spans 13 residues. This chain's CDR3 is CASSSSGTHEQFF. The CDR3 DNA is TGTGCCAGCAGCTCAAGCGGGACCCATGAGCAGTTCTTC. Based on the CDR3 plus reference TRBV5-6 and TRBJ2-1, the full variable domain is DAGVTQSPTHLIKTRGQQVTLRCSPKSGHDTVSWYQQALGQGPQFIFQYYEEEERQRGNFPDRFSGHQFPNYSSELNVNALLLGDSALYLCASSSSGTHEQFFGPGTRLTVL.

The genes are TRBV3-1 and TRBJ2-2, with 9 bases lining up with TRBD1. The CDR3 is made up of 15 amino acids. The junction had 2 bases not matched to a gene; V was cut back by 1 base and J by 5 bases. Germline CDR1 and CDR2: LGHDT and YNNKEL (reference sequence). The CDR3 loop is CASSQGGTGTGELFF. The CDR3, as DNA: TGTGCCAGCAGCCAAGGTGGGACAGGGACCGGGGAGCTGTTTTTT.

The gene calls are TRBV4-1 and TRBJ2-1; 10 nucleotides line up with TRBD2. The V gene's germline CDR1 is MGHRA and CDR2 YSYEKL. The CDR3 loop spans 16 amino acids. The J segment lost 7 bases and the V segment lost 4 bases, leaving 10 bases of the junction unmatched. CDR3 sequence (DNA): TGCGCCAGCAGCCCCCTAGCGGGAGTTGTAAGGAATGAGCAGTTCTTC. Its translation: CASSPLAGVVRNEQFF.

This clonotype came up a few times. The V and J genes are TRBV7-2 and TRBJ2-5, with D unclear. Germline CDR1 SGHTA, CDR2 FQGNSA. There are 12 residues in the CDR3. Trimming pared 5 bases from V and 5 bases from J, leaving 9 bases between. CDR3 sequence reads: CASSPLRETQYF. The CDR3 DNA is TGTGCCAGCAGCCCACTCCGGGAGACCCAGTACTTC.

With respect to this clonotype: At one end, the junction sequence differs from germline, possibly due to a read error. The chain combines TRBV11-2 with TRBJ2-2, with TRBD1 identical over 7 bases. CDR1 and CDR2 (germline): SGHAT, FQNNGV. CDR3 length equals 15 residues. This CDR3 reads CASSLGQANTWELFF. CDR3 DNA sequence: TGTGCCAGCAGCCTAGGACAGGCCAACACCTGGGAGCTGTTTTTT.

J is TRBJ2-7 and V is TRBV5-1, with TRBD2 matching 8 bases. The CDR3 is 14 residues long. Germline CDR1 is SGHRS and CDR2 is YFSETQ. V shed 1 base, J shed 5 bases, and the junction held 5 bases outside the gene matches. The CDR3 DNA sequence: TGCGCCAGCAGCTTGACAGCGGGAGACGACGAGCAGTACTTC. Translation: CASSLTAGDDEQYF.

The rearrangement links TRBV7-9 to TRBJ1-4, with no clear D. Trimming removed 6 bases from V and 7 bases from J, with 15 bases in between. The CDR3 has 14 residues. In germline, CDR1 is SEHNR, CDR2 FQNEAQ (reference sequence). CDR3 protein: CASRREGAFEKLFF. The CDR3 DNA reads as TGTGCCAGCAGAAGAGAGGGTGCCTTTGAAAAACTGTTTTTT.

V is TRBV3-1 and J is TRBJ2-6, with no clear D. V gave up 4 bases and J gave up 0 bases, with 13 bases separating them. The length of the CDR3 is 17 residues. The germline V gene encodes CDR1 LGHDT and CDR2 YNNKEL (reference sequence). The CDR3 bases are TGTGCCAGCAGCCCACATGGCAGCCCCTCTGGGGCCAACGTCCTGACTTTC. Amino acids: CASSPHGSPSGANVLTF.

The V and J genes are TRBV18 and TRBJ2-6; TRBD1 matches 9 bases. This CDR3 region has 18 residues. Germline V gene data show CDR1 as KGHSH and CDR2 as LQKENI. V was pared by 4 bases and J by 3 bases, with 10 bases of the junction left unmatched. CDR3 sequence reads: CASSQTGQGIVGANVLTF. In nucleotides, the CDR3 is TGTGCCAGCTCACAGACGGGACAGGGTATAGTTGGGGCCAACGTCCTGACTTTC.

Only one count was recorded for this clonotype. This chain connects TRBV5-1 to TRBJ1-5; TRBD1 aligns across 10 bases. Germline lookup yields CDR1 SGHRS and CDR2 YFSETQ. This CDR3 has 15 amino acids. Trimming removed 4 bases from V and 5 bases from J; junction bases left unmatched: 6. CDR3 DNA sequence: TGCGCCAGCAGCCTTTTTGGGACAGGGGATCAGCCCCAGCATTTT. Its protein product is CASSLFGTGDQPQHF.

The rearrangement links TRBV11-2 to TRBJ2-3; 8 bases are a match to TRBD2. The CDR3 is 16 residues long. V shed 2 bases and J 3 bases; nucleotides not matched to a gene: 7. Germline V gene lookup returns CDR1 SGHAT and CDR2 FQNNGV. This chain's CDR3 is CASSLPPGGRTDTQYF. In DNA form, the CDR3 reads TGTGCCAGCAGCTTACCCCCGGGAGGGCGAACAGATACGCAGTATTTT.